The 14 T cell receptor beta chains presented below share a single source sample, sequenced in a study of T cells expressing NK-cell markers. TCRdb reprocessed the 5' RACE reads and keeps a single row for each CDR3 protein, giving no DNA. This repertoire includes some 110,000 distinct CDR3 sequences. Sequences were obtained from blood T cells: a sorted CD56 or NKG2C T cell subset, CD4+ or CD8+ T cells, or bulk PBMC T cells (not recorded which). The receptors derive from a woman between 18 and 69 years old in good health.

V and J are TRBV12-3 or TRBV12-4 and TRBJ2-1; as DNA is missing, the TRBD1 call by TCRdb cannot be tested. This CDR3 is 12 amino acids long. CDR3 protein: CASTLGRAGQFF.

V is TRBV6-1 and J is TRBJ1-2. Per germline, CDR1 MNHNS and CDR2 SASEGT. This CDR3 has 14 amino acids. The CDR3 region is CASSVRSFNYGYTF.

The rearrangement joins TRBV7-2 to TRBJ1-5. The germline CDR1 and CDR2 sequences are SGHTA and FQGNSA. The CDR3 has 15 residues. CDR3 loop: CASSPHRQTYQPQHF.

V and J are TRBV19 and TRBJ2-6; TCRdb names TRBD1, which stays unverified in the absence of DNA. The CDR3 is 14 amino acids. Germline V CDR1 and CDR2: LNHDA, SQIVND (reference sequence). CDR3: CASSDRAGANVLTF.

The chain is built from TRBV9 and TRBJ2-7; TCRdb outputs TRBD2, but without DNA this stays unchecked. CDR1 is SGDLS, CDR2 YYNGEE, per germline. This CDR3 is built from 17 residues. The CDR3 sequence is CASSVGLRDLVTDEQYF. Based on the CDR3 plus reference TRBV9 and TRBJ2-7, the full variable domain is DSGVTQTPKHLITATGQRVTLRCSPRSGDLSVYWYQQSLDQGLQFLIQYYNGEERAKGNILERFSAQQFPDLHSELNLSSLELGDSALYFCASSVGLRDLVTDEQYFGPGTRLTVT.

J is TRBJ1-2 and V is TRBV29-1; TCRdb proposes TRBD1, but this gene call is untestable without DNA. The germline CDR1 and CDR2 sequences are SQVTM and ANQGSEA. This CDR3 has 11 amino acids. CDR3 loop: CSVQGHPGYTF.

This chain links TRBV9 with TRBJ1-1. The CDR3 contains 15 residues. The germline V gene has CDR1 SGDLS and CDR2 YYNGEE. This CDR3 reads CASSVEGLWDTEAFF.

The chain links TRBV20-1 to TRBJ1-1; the D call from TCRdb, TRBD1, cannot be confirmed without DNA. The CDR3 totals 12 residues. The germline CDR1 and CDR2 sequences are DFQATT and SNEGSKA (reference sequence). The CDR3 here is CSANRVGTEAFF.

The chain has TRBV5-5 and TRBJ2-1; TCRdb picks TRBD1, but there is no DNA to check that call. Germline CDR1 reads SGHKS; CDR2 reads YYEKEE (reference sequence). This CDR3 comprises 15 residues. This CDR3 reads CASSLDRGGGNEQFF.

The chain combines TRBV29-1 with TRBJ2-7; TCRdb's D call, TRBD1, is unchecked because there is no DNA. CDR3 length: 13 residues. CDR1 and CDR2 (germline): SQVTM, ANQGSEA. CDR3 sequence reads: CSVVSGQQNEQYF.

The CDR3 protein is CASPTRRGNEQYF. The chain links TRBV5-5 to TRBJ2-7; the TCRdb call, TRBD1, lacks DNA for checking. The CDR3 has 13 amino acids. Germline V gene lookup returns CDR1 SGHKS and CDR2 YYEKEE (reference sequence).

This chain connects TRBV4-3 to TRBJ1-2; the D call from TCRdb, TRBD1, cannot be confirmed without DNA. Germline loops: CDR1 LGHNA, CDR2 YSLEER. The CDR3 length is 16 residues. Here the CDR3 reads CASSSPGTRSLYGYTF.

The V gene is TRBV12-5, the J gene TRBJ2-1; TCRdb calls TRBD2, which cannot be checked without DNA. CDR1 and CDR2 (germline): LGHNT, FRNRAP. This CDR3 comprises 14 residues. CDR3 in amino acids: CASGWGLAYNEQFF.

The gene calls are TRBV24-1 and TRBJ2-2. CDR1 KGHDR and CDR2 SFDVKD come from the germline V gene. The length of the CDR3 is 14 residues. The CDR3: CATSPDHNTGELFF.